This T cell receptor (beta chain) was retrieved from a study of blood T cell repertoires in COVID-19. Across the study: The United States, Italy and Spain were the sources of the acute and convalescent COVID-19 samples.

The CDR3 length is 17 residues. V shed 3 bases and J shed 5 bases, with 22 bases lying between them. Germline values: CDR1 LNHDA, CDR2 SQIVND (reference sequence). Profiled with immunoSEQ multiplex PCR; TCRdb holds only in-frame clones, not every one. The profile shows approximately 100,000 clones, about 89% of them singletons. This TCR came from a woman aged 25 to 39 with acute or convalescent COVID-19. The V call is TRBV19, the J call TRBJ1-1; D might be TRBD1 (6 bases). Sequencing was done on a sample of peripheral blood. For the CDR3, the DNA is TGTGCCAGTAGTATTCGGGGGGCAGGGATTAGTGGAACTGAAGCTTTCTTT. Encoded protein: CASSIRGAGISGTEAFF. Together with reference TRBV19 and TRBJ1-1, the CDR3 gives the full variable domain: DGGITQSPKYLFRKEGQNVTLSCEQNLNHDAMYWYRQDPGQGLRLIYYSQIVNDFQKGDIAEGYSVSREKKESFPLTVTSAQKNPTAFYLCASSIRGAGISGTEAFFGQGTRLTVV.